This T cell receptor beta chain appears in the sequencing data of a study of response to subunit inactivated influenza vaccine. TCRdb re-called the RT-PCR reads through MiXCR, storing one row per CDR3 protein. The sample consists of more than 700,000 distinct CDR3 sequences, 21% of them appearing once. The CDR3 spans 15 residues. Germline V CDR1 and CDR2: ENHRY, SYGVKD. V was clipped by 7 bases and J by 4 bases; unmatched bases: 8. The material was PBMCs from blood, obtained about 5 days after vaccination. This chain connects TRBV10-3 to TRBJ2-1; 9 bases map to TRBD2. This receptor was obtained from a man aged 50 to 59 who received an inactivated influenza vaccine. The CDR3 protein is CAITDTGLAYNEQFF. CDR3 bases: TGTGCCATCACCGATACGGGACTAGCTTACAATGAGCAGTTCTTC.